One T cell receptor beta chain is described in this entry. There are 13 residues in the CDR3. V gave up 4 bases and J gave up 0 bases; unmatched junction bases: 0. CDR1 SGHRS and CDR2 YFSETQ come from the germline V gene. TCRdb independently ran MiXCR on the RT-PCR reads; one entry per CDR3 protein. In the table there are about 680,000 distinct CDR3 sequences, approximately 15% of which are singletons. Material: memory CD4+ T cells from blood. The V gene is TRBV5-1, the J gene TRBJ2-5, with 7 bases aligning to TRBD1. The receptor comes from a female donor in good health, serving as a healthy control. CDR3 region: CASSGQDQETQYF. The CDR3 DNA reads TGCGCCAGCAGCGGACAGGACCAAGAGACCCAGTACTTC.